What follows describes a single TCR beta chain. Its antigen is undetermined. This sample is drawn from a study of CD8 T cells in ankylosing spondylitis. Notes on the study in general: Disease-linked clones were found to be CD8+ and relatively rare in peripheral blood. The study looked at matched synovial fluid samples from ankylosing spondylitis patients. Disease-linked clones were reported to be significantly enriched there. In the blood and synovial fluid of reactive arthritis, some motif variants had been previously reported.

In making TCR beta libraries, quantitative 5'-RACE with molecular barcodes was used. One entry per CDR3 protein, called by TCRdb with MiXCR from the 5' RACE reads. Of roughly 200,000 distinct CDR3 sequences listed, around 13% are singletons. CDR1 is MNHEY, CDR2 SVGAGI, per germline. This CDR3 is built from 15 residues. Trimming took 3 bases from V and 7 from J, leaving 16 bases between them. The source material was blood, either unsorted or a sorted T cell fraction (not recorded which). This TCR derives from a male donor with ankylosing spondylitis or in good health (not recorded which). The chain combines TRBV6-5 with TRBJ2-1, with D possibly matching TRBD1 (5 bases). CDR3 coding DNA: TGTGCCAGCAGTTATGTCGTGCAGGGCCTTAATGAGCAGTTCTTC. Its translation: CASSYVVQGLNEQFF.